This T cell receptor beta chain was sequenced for a study of T-cell memory formation after mild COVID-19. TCRdb called the 5' RACE reads again in MiXCR, with one record for every CDR3 protein. The sample records fewer than 450,000 distinct CDR3 sequences, more than 20% being singletons. Germline V gene lookup returns CDR1 MNHEY and CDR2 SMNVEV (reference sequence). Trimming removed 7 bases from V and 5 bases from J, with 15 bases in between. The CDR3 is made up of 14 amino acids. The TCR comes from an adult woman who had mild COVID-19 (a few samples of this study predate the infection). Cell type and time point are not known. Sequenced input: PBMCs or a T cell subset sorted from them (not recorded which). V is TRBV27 and J is TRBJ2-1; perhaps TRBD1 as D (6 bases). CDR3 nucleotides: TGTGCCAGCATTGACCTCCAGGGGAACAATGAGCAGTTCTTC. As protein: CASIDLQGNNEQFF.